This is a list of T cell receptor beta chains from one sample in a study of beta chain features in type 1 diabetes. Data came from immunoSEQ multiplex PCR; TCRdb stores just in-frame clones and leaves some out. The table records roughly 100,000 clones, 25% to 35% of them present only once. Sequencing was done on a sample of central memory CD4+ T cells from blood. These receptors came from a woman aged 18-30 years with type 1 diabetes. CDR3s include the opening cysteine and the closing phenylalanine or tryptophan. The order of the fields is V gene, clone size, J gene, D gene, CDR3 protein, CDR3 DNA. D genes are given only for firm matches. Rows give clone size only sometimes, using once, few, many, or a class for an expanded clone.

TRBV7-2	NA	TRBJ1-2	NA	CASSLAGLGGYTF	TGTGCCAGCAGCTTAGCGGGCTTAGGTGGCTACACCTTC
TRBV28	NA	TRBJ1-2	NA	CASSLGRGGYGYTF	TGTGCCAGCAGTTTGGGTAGGGGTGGGTATGGCTACACCTTC
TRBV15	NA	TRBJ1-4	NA	CATSSTRQLLNEKLFF	TGTGCCACCAGCAGTACAAGACAGCTGCTTAATGAAAAACTGTTTTTT
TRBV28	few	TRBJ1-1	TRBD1	CASSGQGRRTEAFF	TGTGCCAGCAGTGGACAGGGCCGGCGGACTGAAGCTTTCTTT
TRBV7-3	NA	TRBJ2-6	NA	CASSLKFNSGANVLTF	TGTGCCAGCAGCTTAAAATTTAACTCTGGGGCCAACGTCCTGACTTTC
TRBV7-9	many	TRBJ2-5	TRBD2	CASSSGLAGAETQYF	TGTGCCAGCAGCTCGGGACTAGCGGGAGCAGAGACCCAGTACTTC
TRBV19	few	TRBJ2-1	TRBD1	CASSIVGTGVRNEQFF	TGTGCCAGTAGTATTGTTGGGACAGGCGTTCGCAATGAGCAGTTCTTC
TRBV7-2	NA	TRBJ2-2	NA	CASSPQGGLFPGELFF	TGTGCCAGCAGCCCCCAGGGGGGCCTGTTCCCCGGGGAGCTGTTTTTT
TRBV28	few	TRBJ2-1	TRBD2	CASLVYGGGAAGQFF	TGTGCCAGCCTAGTTTATGGGGGGGGAGCGGCGGGGCAGTTCTTC
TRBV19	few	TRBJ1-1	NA	CASSPRTGWGTEAFF	TGTGCCAGTAGTCCACGTACAGGGTGGGGCACTGAAGCTTTCTTT
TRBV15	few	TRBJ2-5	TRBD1	CASGTGRETQYF	TGTGCCAGTGGGACAGGGAGAGAGACCCAGTACTTC
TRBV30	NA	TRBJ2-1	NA	CAWSPTLRGEQFF	TGTGCCTGGAGTCCCACCCTTAGGGGTGAGCAGTTCTTC
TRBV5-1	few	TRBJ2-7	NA	CASSGMFAGPSYEQYF	TGCGCCAGCAGCGGGATGTTCGCGGGCCCTTCCTACGAGCAGTACTTC
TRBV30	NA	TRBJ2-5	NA	CAWSLPTVGAETQYF	TGTGCCTGGAGCCTACCCACGGTGGGAGCCGAGACCCAGTACTTC
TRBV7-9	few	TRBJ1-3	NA	CASTSSGGYTIYF	TGTGCCAGCACCTCGTCCGGGGGTTACACCATATATTTT
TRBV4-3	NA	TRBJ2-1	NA	CASSLTSFNEQFF	TGCGCCAGCAGCCTTACAAGTTTCAATGAGCAGTTCTTC
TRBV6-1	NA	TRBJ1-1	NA	CATPKQQMNTEAFF	TGTGCCACTCCGAAACAACAGATGAACACTGAAGCTTTCTTT
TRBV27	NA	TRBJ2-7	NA	CASGRESSYEQYF	TGTGCCAGCGGTCGGGAGAGCTCCTACGAGCAGTACTTC
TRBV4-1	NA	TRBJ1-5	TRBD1	CASSQGGTGRENQPQHF	TGCGCCAGCAGCCAAGGCGGGACAGGGAGGGAGAATCAGCCCCAGCATTTT
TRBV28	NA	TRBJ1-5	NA	CASSLIGQSNQPQHF	TGTGCCAGCAGCCTAATCGGACAGAGTAATCAGCCCCAGCATTTT
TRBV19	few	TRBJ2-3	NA	CASSGPGTRTDTQYF	TGTGCCAGTAGTGGCCCCGGGACTCGCACAGATACGCAGTATTTT
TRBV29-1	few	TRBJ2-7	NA	CSVESYGSSYEQYF	TGCAGCGTTGAATCGTACGGGTCCTCCTACGAGCAGTACTTC
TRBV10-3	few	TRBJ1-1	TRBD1	CAITEGAVTEAFF	TGTGCCATCACCGAGGGGGCAGTCACTGAAGCTTTCTTT
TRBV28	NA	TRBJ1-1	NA	CASSLSSNTEAFF	TGTGCCAGCAGTTTGTCAAGCAACACTGAAGCTTTCTTT
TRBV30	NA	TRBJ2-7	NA	CAWSVKRGSYEQYF	TGTGCCTGGAGTGTGAAGAGGGGGTCCTACGAGCAGTACTTC
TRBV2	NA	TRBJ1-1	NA	CASKGDTEAFF	TGTGCCAGCAAAGGAGATACTGAAGCTTTCTTT
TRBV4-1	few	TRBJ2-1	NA	CASSQRGTHNEQFF	TGCGCCAGCAGCCAGAGGGGGACACACAATGAGCAGTTCTTC
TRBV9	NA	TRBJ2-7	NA	CASSRGPGELYEQYF	TGTGCCAGCAGCCGAGGGCCGGGAGAGCTTTACGAGCAGTACTTC
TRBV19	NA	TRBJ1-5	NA	CASSTFNQPQHF	TGTGCCAGTAGTACCTTTAATCAGCCCCAGCATTTT
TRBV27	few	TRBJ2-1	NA	CASSLSSSTYNEQFF	TGTGCCAGCAGTCTTTCTAGCTCCACGTACAATGAGCAGTTCTTC
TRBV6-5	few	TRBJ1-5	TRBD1	CASRRAGQGNQPQHF	TGTGCCAGCAGACGCGCCGGACAGGGGAATCAGCCCCAGCATTTT
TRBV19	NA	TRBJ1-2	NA	CASSARTANYGYTF	TGTGCCAGTAGTGCCCGGACAGCTAACTATGGCTACACCTTC
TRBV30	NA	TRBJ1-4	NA	CAWSVRVQGKTNEKLFF	TGTGCCTGGAGTGTAAGGGTCCAGGGAAAGACTAATGAAAAACTGTTTTTT
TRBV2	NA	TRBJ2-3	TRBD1	CASSPGQTTDTQYF	TGTGCCAGCAGCCCGGGACAGACCACAGATACGCAGTATTTT
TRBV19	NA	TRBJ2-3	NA	CASTGRGILGTDTQYF	TGTGCCAGTACCGGAAGGGGGATCCTAGGTACAGATACGCAGTATTTT
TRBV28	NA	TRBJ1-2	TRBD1	CASSSAQGTLLYGYTF	TGTGCCAGCAGTTCAGCACAGGGGACGTTACTCTATGGCTACACCTTC
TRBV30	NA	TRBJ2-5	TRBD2	CAWTPGTRSGETQYF	TGTGCCTGGACCCCGGGGACTAGGTCGGGGGAGACCCAGTACTTC
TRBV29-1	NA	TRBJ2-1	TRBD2	CSARGSGSSYNEQFF	TGCAGCGCTCGGGGTAGCGGGAGCTCCTACAATGAGCAGTTCTTC
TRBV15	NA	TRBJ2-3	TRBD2	CATSSGRKTDTQYF	TGTGCCACCAGCAGCGGGAGGAAGACTGATACGCAGTATTTT
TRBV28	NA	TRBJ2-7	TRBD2	CASRHSGSVSYEQYF	TGTGCCAGCAGACATAGCGGGAGCGTATCCTACGAGCAGTACTTC
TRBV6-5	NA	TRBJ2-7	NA	CASTDNRAGFYEQYF	TGTGCCAGCACGGATAACAGGGCAGGTTTCTACGAGCAGTACTTC
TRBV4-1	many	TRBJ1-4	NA	CASSQVLRRDNEKLFF	TGCGCCAGCAGCCAAGTTTTAAGACGGGATAATGAAAAACTGTTTTTT
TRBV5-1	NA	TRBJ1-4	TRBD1	CASSLDRGTNEKLFF	TGCGCCAGCAGCTTGGACAGGGGAACTAATGAAAAACTGTTTTTT
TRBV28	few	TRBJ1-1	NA	CASSLYGKNTEAFF	TGTGCCAGCAGTTTATATGGCAAGAACACTGAAGCTTTCTTT
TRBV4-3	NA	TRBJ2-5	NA	CASSQDYQGRQRETQYF	TGCGCCAGCAGCCAAGATTATCAGGGAAGGCAACGCGAGACCCAGTACTTC
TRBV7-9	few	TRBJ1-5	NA	CASSLIGGPQHF	TGTGCCAGCAGCTTGATCGGGGGGCCCCAGCATTTT
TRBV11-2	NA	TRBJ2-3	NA	CASSAGVNHLTDTQYF	TGTGCCAGCAGCGCAGGTGTCAATCACCTCACAGATACGCAGTATTTT
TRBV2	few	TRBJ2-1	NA	CASRENNEQFF	TGTGCCAGCAGGGAGAACAATGAGCAGTTCTTC
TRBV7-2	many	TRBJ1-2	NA	CASSLVPVNYGYTF	TGTGCCAGCAGCTTAGTACCAGTTAACTATGGCTACACCTTC
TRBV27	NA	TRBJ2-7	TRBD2	CASSLAGTSGSYEQYF	TGTGCCAGCAGTCTTGCCGGGACTAGCGGCTCCTACGAGCAGTACTTC
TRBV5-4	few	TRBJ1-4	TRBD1	CASSLGQGAGGEKLFF	TGTGCCAGCAGCTTGGGACAGGGGGCGGGAGGTGAAAAACTGTTTTTT